This TCR beta chain was observed in a study of shared T cell receptors in the human thymus. Germline loops: CDR1 SGDLS, CDR2 YYNGEE. Trimming shortened V by 7 bases and J by 4 bases, and 21 bases separated the two germline ends. This CDR3 contains 15 residues. Sequencing used immunoSEQ multiplex PCR; TCRdb keeps in-frame clones, though not all of them. Seen here are over 450,000 clones, approximately 78% observed once, and the top ten hold more than 0.01%. The sample also formed part of further work on human thymus T cells. That paper notes: Having corrective surgery for congenital heart defects, healthy Finnish infants were the ones who donated.

The TCR originated in a boy younger than two with a congenital heart defect. The source material was thymocytes. The chain uses TRBV9 and TRBJ2-7, with D possibly matching TRBD2 (5 bases). The CDR3 bases are TGTGCCAGCTCCCCATATGACGGGGAGATTTACGAGCAGTACTTC. As protein: CASSPYDGEIYEQYF.